This T cell receptor beta chain stems from a study of OX40 agonist ivuxolimab in advanced cancers. Background on the study: Ivuxolimab, an antibody that agonizes OX40 (CD134), was administered to the patients. Previous treatment with anti-PD-1, anti-PD-L1 or anti-CTLA-4 therapy was allowed; 35% to 50% had received some. Whole-study results and caveats: CD4+ and CD8+ blood T cells expanded clonally by week 6 at 0.1 to 3.0 mg/kg. The study did not work out the antigen specificity of the expanded peripheral T cells.

Only in-frame clones appear in the TCRdb table, and some are missing; sequencing was by immunoSEQ multiplex PCR. The data hold roughly 89,000 clones, with about nine tenths observed a single time. V lost 3 bases, J lost 1 base, and 9 bases lay in between. Per the germline V gene, CDR1 is LNHDA and CDR2 is SQIVND (reference sequence). The CDR3 length is 14 residues. A word on this clone: The antigen remains unidentified.

The specimen was CD4+ or CD8+ T cells sorted from blood, collected in a trial of the OX40 agonist ivuxolimab. The V call is TRBV19, the J call TRBJ2-5; D unclear. The clonotype originates from an adult with an advanced solid tumor such as melanoma, head and neck, liver or kidney cancer. The CDR3 is CASSISLTQETQYF. The CDR3 nucleotides are TGTGCCAGTAGTATTAGTCTCACCCAAGAGACCCAGTACTTC.